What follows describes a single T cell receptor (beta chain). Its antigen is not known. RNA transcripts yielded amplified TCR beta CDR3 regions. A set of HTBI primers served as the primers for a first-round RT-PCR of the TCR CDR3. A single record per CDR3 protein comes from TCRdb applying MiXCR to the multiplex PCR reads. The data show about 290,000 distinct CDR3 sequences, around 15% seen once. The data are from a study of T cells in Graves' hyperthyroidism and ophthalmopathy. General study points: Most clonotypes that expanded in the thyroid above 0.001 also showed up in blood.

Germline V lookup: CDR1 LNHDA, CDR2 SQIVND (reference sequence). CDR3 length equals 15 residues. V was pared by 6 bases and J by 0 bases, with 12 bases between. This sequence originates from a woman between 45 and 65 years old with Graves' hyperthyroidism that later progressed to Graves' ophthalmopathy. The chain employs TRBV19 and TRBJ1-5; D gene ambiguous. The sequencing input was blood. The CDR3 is CASSPGSASNQPQHF. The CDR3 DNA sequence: TGTGCCAGTAGCCCTGGATCCGCTAGCAATCAGCCCCAGCATTTT.